The 16 T cell receptor beta chains reported below all come from one sample, sequenced in a study of identical twins. Each CDR3 protein gets one entry after TCRdb re-called the 5' RACE reads with MiXCR. The sample lists approximately 690,000 distinct CDR3 sequences; around 6% were seen once. Sequenced input: naive T cells sorted from blood. The receptors were sampled from a man between 18 and 35 years old in good health.

This clonotype appeared many times. The V gene is TRBV6-2 or TRBV6-3, the J gene TRBJ2-1; D ambiguous. The length of the CDR3 is 11 residues. With 2 bases removed from V and 9 bases from J, the gap between germline ends came to 5 bases. CDR1 and CDR2 (germline): MNHEY, SVGEGT. CDR3 in DNA: TGTGCCAGCAGTTACGATTCTGAGCAGTTCTTC. Amino acids: CASSYDSEQFF.

The chain employs TRBV28 and TRBJ1-4; maybe TRBD1 (5 bases). The CDR3 is 14 amino acids. Trimming removed 7 bases from V and 4 bases from J, with 13 bases in between. The V gene's germline CDR1 is MDHEN and CDR2 SYDVKM. The CDR3 nucleotides read TGTGCCAGCATCGAGGGGTCGGGTAATGAAAAACTGTTTTTT. Translated, it gives CASIEGSGNEKLFF.

This clonotype was counted only a few times. This chain links TRBV5-1 with TRBJ2-5; D tentatively fits TRBD1 or TRBD2 (5 bases each). From germline, CDR1 is SGHRS and CDR2 YFSETQ. V lost 1 base to trimming and J lost 1 base, with 14 bases between them. CDR3 length: 16 amino acids. The CDR3 spells CASSLYGPGTQETQYF. The CDR3 coding sequence is TGCGCCAGCAGCTTGTACGGCCCTGGGACCCAAGAGACCCAGTACTTC.

The chain joins TRBV7-8 to TRBJ2-5, with D maybe TRBD1 (6 bases). CDR1 and CDR2 from the germline V gene are SGHVS and FQNEAQ. Trimming pared 5 bases from V and 4 bases from J, leaving 14 bases between. The CDR3 has 14 amino acids. The CDR3 spells CASSKGVGLETQYF. The CDR3 region has the DNA TGTGCCAGCAGCAAGGGGGTGGGGCTAGAGACCCAGTACTTC.

Only a few counts were recorded for this clonotype. The CDR3 does not end in the conserved phenylalanine or tryptophan, so this is likely a read error. The V call is TRBV29-1, the J call TRBJ2-5; the D gene is possibly TRBD2 (6 bases). CDR3 size: 15 residues. The germline V and J ends were trimmed by 1 base and 4 bases, with 16 bases remaining between them. Germline V gene lookup returns CDR1 SQVTM and CDR2 ANQGSEA. The CDR3 bases are TGCAGCGTTGAAGTGCCTGCGGGGCTAGGAGAGACCCAGTACTCC. This sequence encodes CSVEVPAGLGETQYS.

This clonotype was counted ten times or more. V gene TRBV10-3 combines with J gene TRBJ2-3; 7 bases match TRBD2. Germline V gene lookup returns CDR1 ENHRY and CDR2 SYGVKD. This CDR3 has 16 amino acids. With 3 bases clipped from V and 5 bases from J, the junction kept 11 bases outside the gene matches. The DNA of the CDR3 is TGTGCCATCAGTGAAGCGGGGAGATCTATTGGAGATACGCAGTATTTT. This sequence encodes CAISEAGRSIGDTQYF.

This clonotype was recorded a few times. V usage is TRBV4-1 and J usage is TRBJ2-4, with 8 nucleotides matching TRBD1. The V gene end was trimmed by 6 bases and the J gene end by 3 bases; junction bases not matched to a gene: 7. The CDR3 has 15 amino acids. Germline values: CDR1 MGHRA, CDR2 YSYEKL. The CDR3 loop is CASRQGAKSKNIQYF. The CDR3 DNA reads TGCGCCAGCAGGCAGGGGGCAAAGAGCAAAAACATTCAGTACTTC.

Many counts were recorded for this clonotype. The chain has TRBV5-6 and TRBJ1-5; TRBD1 might be the D (6 bases). There are 14 residues in the CDR3. CDR1 is SGHDT, CDR2 YYEEEE, per germline. The V end lost 6 bases, the J end lost 5 bases, and 15 bases lay between the germline ends. DNA of the CDR3: TGTGCCAGCAACGTTTGGACAGACCATCAGCCCCAGCATTTT. This codes for CASNVWTDHQPQHF.

There are many counts of this clonotype. The chain carries TRBV27 and TRBJ1-5; D ambiguous. This CDR3 has 12 residues. In germline, CDR1 is MNHEY, CDR2 SMNVEV (reference sequence). V gave up 3 bases and J gave up 4 bases, with 4 bases separating them. CDR3 in amino acids: CASSFINQPQHF. In DNA, the CDR3 is TGTGCCAGCAGTTTTATAAATCAGCCCCAGCATTTT.

This clonotype was seen ten or more times. The J gene is TRBJ2-7, the V gene TRBV6-2 or TRBV6-3, with D perhaps TRBD2 (6 bases). The CDR3 spans 15 residues. V was pared by 2 bases and J by 0 bases, with 11 bases between. Looked up from germline, CDR1 is MNHEY and CDR2 is SVGEGT. The CDR3 coding sequence is TGTGCCAGCAGTTACGGGCGGGAACTCTCCTACGAGCAGTACTTC. This translates into CASSYGRELSYEQYF.

V and J are TRBV7-2 and TRBJ2-5; no definite D call. Germline CDR1 is SGHTA and CDR2 is FQGNSA. This CDR3 has 13 amino acids. The V gene lost 3 bases and the J gene lost 5 bases, with 10 bases spanning the gap. CDR3 region: CASSFFEGETQYF. CDR3 in DNA: TGTGCCAGCAGCTTCTTTGAAGGGGAGACCCAGTACTTC.

This clonotype was seen at least ten times. This chain uses TRBV7-6 with TRBJ2-3; 8 nucleotides agree with TRBD2. The junction had 3 bases not matched to a gene; V was cut back by 1 base and J by 0 bases. Germline-derived CDR1 and CDR2 are SGHVS and FNYEAQ. The CDR3 contains 16 residues. The CDR3 DNA reads TGTGCCAGCAGCTTAGTAGCGGGAACAAGCACAGATACGCAGTATTTT. Its translation: CASSLVAGTSTDTQYF.

The J gene is TRBJ2-3, the V gene TRBV5-1; D may be TRBD2 (5 bases). The CDR3 contains 15 residues. Germline CDR1 SGHRS, CDR2 YFSETQ. Trimming took 0 bases from V and 2 from J, leaving 10 bases between them. CDR3: CASSLVQTNTDTQYF. As DNA, the CDR3 is TGCGCCAGCAGCTTGGTTCAGACTAACACAGATACGCAGTATTTT.

This clonotype has a count of ten or more. This chain joins TRBV12-3 or TRBV12-4 and TRBJ1-6; the match to TRBD1 covers 9 bases. Trimming removed 4 bases from V and 6 bases from J; junction bases left unmatched: 4. The CDR3 covers 15 residues. CDR3 DNA sequence: TGTGCCAGCAGTTCCGGGACAGGGCTTAATTCACCCCTCCACTTT. It encodes CASSSGTGLNSPLHF.

The V gene is TRBV27, the J gene TRBJ2-1, with D unclear. The CDR3 totals 11 residues. Deletions cut 8 bases from V and 5 bases from J, with 7 bases between. Germline V gene lookup returns CDR1 MNHEY and CDR2 SMNVEV (reference sequence). The CDR3 protein is CASGTNNEQFF. The CDR3 DNA reads TGTGCCAGCGGAACAAACAATGAGCAGTTCTTC.

This clonotype has at least ten counts. This chain joins TRBV6-2 or TRBV6-3 and TRBJ1-4; 7 bases fit TRBD1. J gave up 15 bases and V 5 bases, and 9 bases lay outside the gene matches. The germline V gene encodes CDR1 MNHEY and CDR2 SVGEGT. This CDR3 spans 12 amino acids. The DNA for the CDR3 is TGTGCCAGCAGTCGGCGGACAGGCAGGTTGTTTTTT. Amino acid sequence: CASSRRTGRLFF.